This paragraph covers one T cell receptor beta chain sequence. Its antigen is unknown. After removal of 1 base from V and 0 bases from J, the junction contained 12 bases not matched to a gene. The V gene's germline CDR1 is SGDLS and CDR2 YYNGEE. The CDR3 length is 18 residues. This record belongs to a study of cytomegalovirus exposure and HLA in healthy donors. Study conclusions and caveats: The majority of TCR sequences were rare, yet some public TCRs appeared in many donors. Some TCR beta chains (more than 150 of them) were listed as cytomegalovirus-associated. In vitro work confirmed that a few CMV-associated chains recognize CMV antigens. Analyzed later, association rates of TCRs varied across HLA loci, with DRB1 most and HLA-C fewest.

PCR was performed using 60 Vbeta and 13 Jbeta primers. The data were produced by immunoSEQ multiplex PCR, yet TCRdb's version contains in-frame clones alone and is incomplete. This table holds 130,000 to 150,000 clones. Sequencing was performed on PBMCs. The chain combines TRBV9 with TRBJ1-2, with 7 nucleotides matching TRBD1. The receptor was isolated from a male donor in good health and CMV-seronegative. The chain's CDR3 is CASSVYTGTAISNYGYTF. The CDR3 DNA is TGTGCCAGCAGCGTATATACCGGGACAGCAATTTCTAACTATGGCTACACCTTC.